This entry features one T cell receptor (beta chain) sequence. Its antigen is as yet unknown. This CDR3 contains 12 residues. Germline values: CDR1 MGHDK, CDR2 SYGVNS. Trimming pared 9 bases from V and 4 bases from J, leaving 13 bases between. This sample stems from a study of T cells in Graves' hyperthyroidism and ophthalmopathy. Notes on the study in general: The blood repertoire included most of the expanded thyroid clonotypes above 0.001.

TCR beta CDR3 regions were amplified from RNA transcripts. The HTBI primer set drove a first-round RT-PCR of the TCR CDR3. TCRdb re-called the multiplex PCR reads with MiXCR, one entry per CDR3 protein. The sample shows about 610,000 distinct CDR3 sequences, about half of them seen only once. Recently diagnosed hyperthyroidism of less than 2 months' duration affected patients aged 18 to 65. Thyroid ultrasound and orbital computed tomography, with clinical symptoms and serum thyroxine and TRAb, informed diagnoses. The source is a woman between 18 and 29 years old with Graves' hyperthyroidism. V and J are TRBV25-1 and TRBJ2-7; D unresolved. Sample: peripheral blood or thyroid tissue (not recorded which). DNA for the CDR3: TGTGCCAGTGAAGAACAGCCGTACGAGCAGTACTTC. Residues: CASEEQPYEQYF.